The text below deals with one T cell receptor (beta chain). This CDR3 comprises 15 residues. Trimming took 6 bases from V and 2 from J, leaving 15 bases between them. Looked up from germline, CDR1 is MDHEN and CDR2 is SYDVKM. The data stem from a study of low-dose radiotherapy and immunotherapy resistance in tumors. The wider study: The study delivered 0.5 Gy per fraction every 2 weeks to Cohort 1, totaling 6.5 Gy. The patients were given nivolumab 240 mg every two weeks and ipilimumab 1 mg/kg every six weeks, through an intravenous route.

Priming of first-strand cDNA relied on TRAV- and TRBV-specific primers (covering alpha and beta chains). It was with a constant-region primer and a V-primer adapter that TCRs were amplified over around 18 PCR cycles. Using its own MiXCR run on the reads, TCRdb lists one record per CDR3 protein. Among about 97,000 distinct CDR3 sequences, around 21% were seen once, and the ten largest hold about 4%. As for time point: after trial treatment. The treatment is: LDRT plus nivolumab, ipilimumab, low-dose cyclophosphamide and aspirin (RACIN trial). Donors were treated with nivolumab, ipilimumab, aspirin, and low-dose cyclophosphamide and radiotherapy.

The J gene is TRBJ2-3, the V gene TRBV28, with a tentative D call TRBD1 (7 bases). The material was PBMCs, obtained after low-dose radiotherapy plus immunotherapy. The sequence came from a male donor with prostate cancer. Written as DNA, the CDR3 is TGTGCCAGCAGGCCTCGGGGGACAGTCACAGATACGCAGTATTTT. Translating gives CASRPRGTVTDTQYF.